One sample yielded the 4 T cell receptor beta chains listed below, sequenced in a study of cytomegalovirus exposure and HLA in healthy donors. The PCR employed 60 Vbeta primers together with 13 Jbeta primers. Data came from immunoSEQ multiplex PCR; TCRdb stores just in-frame clones and leaves some out. The data show 110,000 to 150,000 clones, with roughly 70% seen just once and approximately 4.3% held by the top ten. Sequenced sample: PBMCs. These receptors all come from a young man in good health and CMV-seropositive.

The rearrangement joins TRBV7-9 to TRBJ2-2; D may be TRBD1 (6 bases). CDR1 SEHNR and CDR2 FQNEAQ come from the germline V gene (reference sequence). The CDR3 contains 14 residues. The germline V and J ends were trimmed by 1 base and 6 bases, with 9 bases remaining between them. The CDR3 loop reads CASSLDRVSGELFF. DNA for the CDR3: TGTGCCAGCAGCTTAGACAGGGTATCCGGGGAGCTGTTTTTT.

V and J are TRBV7-8 and TRBJ1-4; the D gene is possibly TRBD1 (5 bases). V was trimmed by 4 bases and J by 7 bases, leaving 13 bases between them. The germline gives CDR1 SGHVS, CDR2 FQNEAQ. This CDR3 spans 14 amino acids. The CDR3 protein is CASSSGEVGEKLFF. The CDR3, as DNA: TGTGCCAGCAGCTCGGGGGAAGTGGGTGAAAAACTGTTTTTT.

The chain carries TRBV6-5 and TRBJ2-7; D perhaps matches TRBD2 (6 bases). From germline, CDR1 is MNHEY and CDR2 SVGAGI. V was trimmed by 5 bases and J by 1 base, leaving 15 bases between them. The CDR3 is 15 residues long. In DNA, the CDR3 is TGTGCCAGCAGTCCGTTAGGACTATCGTCCTACGAGCAGTACTTC. Its translation is CASSPLGLSSYEQYF.

J is TRBJ2-3 and V is TRBV9; the match to TRBD2 covers 11 bases. After removal of 4 bases from V and 3 bases from J, the junction contained 13 bases not matched to a gene. The CDR3 loop spans 18 amino acids. Germline V CDR1 and CDR2: SGDLS, YYNGEE. This chain's CDR3 is CASSPPTRPSGRTDTQYF. The CDR3 DNA is TGTGCCAGCAGCCCTCCTACCCGTCCTAGCGGGAGGACAGATACGCAGTATTTT.